The 4 T cell receptor beta chains listed next were all sequenced from one sample in a study of CD8 T cells in ankylosing spondylitis. Study-wide findings and caveats: There was a TCR beta motif, made of 7 to 9 highly homologous variants, that appeared characteristic of ankylosing spondylitis blood.

Their specific antigens are unknown. In TCRdb, the 5' RACE reads were re-called with MiXCR into one record per CDR3 protein. The data hold approximately 550,000 distinct CDR3 sequences, with 12% observed a single time. Sequenced input: blood, either unsorted or a sorted T cell fraction (not recorded which). These receptors all come from a male donor with ankylosing spondylitis.

This chain connects TRBV5-1 to TRBJ1-2, with D tentatively TRBD1 (5 bases). The CDR3 is made up of 12 amino acids. Germline V gene data show CDR1 as SGHRS and CDR2 as YFSETQ. V was clipped by 3 bases and J by 6 bases, with 9 bases between them. CDR3 DNA: TGCGCCAGCAGCTACTTGGGGGATGGCTACACCTTC. The encoded protein is CASSYLGDGYTF.

In DNA form, the CDR3 reads TGTGCCAGCAGCTTACTGACTACTCCTTTTTATACGCAGTATTTT. Translation gives CASSLLTTPFYTQYF. The chain couples TRBV7-2 to TRBJ2-3, with a possible D match to TRBD2 (5 bases). From germline, CDR1 is SGHTA and CDR2 FQGNSA. CDR3 length: 15 amino acids. With 2 bases removed from V and 7 bases from J, the gap between germline ends came to 16 bases.

V is TRBV10-1 and J is TRBJ2-1; 11 nucleotides line up with TRBD2. Germline assignment: CDR1 WNHNN and CDR2 SYGVQD (reference sequence). V lost 4 bases, J lost 11 bases, and 7 bases stayed unmatched. The CDR3 runs to 14 residues. The CDR3 DNA is TGCGCCAGCAGTGGGGGACTAGCGGAGCGAAAGCAGTTCTTC. This encodes CASSGGLAERKQFF.

The chain employs TRBV12-3 or TRBV12-4 and TRBJ1-1; no clear D gene. The CDR3 contains 17 residues. V shed 5 bases and J shed 1 base, with 20 bases lying between them. DNA of the CDR3: TGTGCCAGCAGTATGAGGCCCCTCGTTGGGAGGAACACTGAAGCTTTCTTT. Amino acid sequence: CASSMRPLVGRNTEAFF.